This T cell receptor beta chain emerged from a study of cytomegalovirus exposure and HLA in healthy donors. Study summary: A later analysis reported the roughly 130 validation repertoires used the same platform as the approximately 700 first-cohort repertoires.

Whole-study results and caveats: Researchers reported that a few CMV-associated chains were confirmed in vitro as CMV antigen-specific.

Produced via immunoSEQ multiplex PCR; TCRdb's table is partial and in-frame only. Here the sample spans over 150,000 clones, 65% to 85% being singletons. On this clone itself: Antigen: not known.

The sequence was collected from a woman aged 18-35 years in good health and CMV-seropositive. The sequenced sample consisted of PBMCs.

The CDR3 coding sequence is TGCAGCGCTGATAGGGGATATGAGCAGTTCTTC. Its translation is CSADRGYEQFF. The chain links TRBV29-1 to TRBJ2-1, with a possible D match to TRBD1 (5 bases). The CDR3 is 11 residues long. V was pared by 7 bases and J by 8 bases, with 12 bases between. CDR1 is SQVTM, CDR2 ANQGSEA, per germline.